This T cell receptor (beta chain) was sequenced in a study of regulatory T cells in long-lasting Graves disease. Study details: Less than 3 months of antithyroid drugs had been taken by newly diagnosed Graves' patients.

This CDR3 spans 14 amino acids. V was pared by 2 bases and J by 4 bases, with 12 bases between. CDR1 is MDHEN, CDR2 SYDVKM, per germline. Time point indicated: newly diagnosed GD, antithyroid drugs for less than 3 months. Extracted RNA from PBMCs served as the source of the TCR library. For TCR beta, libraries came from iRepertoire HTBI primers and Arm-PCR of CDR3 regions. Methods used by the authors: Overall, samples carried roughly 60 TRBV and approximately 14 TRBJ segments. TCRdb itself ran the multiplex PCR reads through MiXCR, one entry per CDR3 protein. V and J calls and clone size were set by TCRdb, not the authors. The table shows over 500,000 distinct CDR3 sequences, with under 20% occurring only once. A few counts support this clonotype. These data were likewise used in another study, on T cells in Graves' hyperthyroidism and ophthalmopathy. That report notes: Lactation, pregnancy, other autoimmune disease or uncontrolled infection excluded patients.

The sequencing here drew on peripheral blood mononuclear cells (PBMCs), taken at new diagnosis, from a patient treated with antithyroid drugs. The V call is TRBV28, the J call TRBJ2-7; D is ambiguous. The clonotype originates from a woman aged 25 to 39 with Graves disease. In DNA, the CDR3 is TGTGCCAGCAGTTTACACCGGGCGGAGTACGAGCAGTACTTC. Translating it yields CASSLHRAEYEQYF.